The clone carrying this TCR beta chain has a handful of counts. Its antigen remains unknown. The source of the sample is a study of T-cell reconstitution after alpha-beta-depleted transplantation in children. A TCRbeta library incorporating unique molecular identifiers was prepared. A single record per CDR3 protein comes from TCRdb applying MiXCR to the PCR reads. The table shows some 80,000 distinct CDR3 sequences, with around a sixth occurring only once. This CDR3 contains 17 residues. J gave up 2 bases and V 6 bases, and 13 bases lay outside the gene matches. CDR1 and CDR2 (germline): LGHDT, YNNKEL (reference sequence). The study's findings and limits: Several hundred rapidly expanded clones from non-depleted graft cells reportedly supplied alpha-beta T cells about two months post-transplant. Certain patients had high TCRbeta diversity at day 60, and it came from recipient T cells and thymic progenitors that survived.

The origin of this receptor is a male patient between 2 and 15 years old who had a stem cell transplant for acute lymphoblastic leukemia, so the T cells may come from the graft donor. Sequenced material: PBMCs, mostly from graft donor cells, taken 360 days after TCRalphabeta/CD19-depleted stem cell transplant. The rearrangement uses TRBV3-1 and TRBJ2-1, with 7 bases fitting TRBD2. CDR3 coding DNA: TGTGCCAGCAGTTTGTTGGGGCCGGGAGGCCCCTACAATGAGCAGTTCTTC. This translates into CASSLLGPGGPYNEQFF.